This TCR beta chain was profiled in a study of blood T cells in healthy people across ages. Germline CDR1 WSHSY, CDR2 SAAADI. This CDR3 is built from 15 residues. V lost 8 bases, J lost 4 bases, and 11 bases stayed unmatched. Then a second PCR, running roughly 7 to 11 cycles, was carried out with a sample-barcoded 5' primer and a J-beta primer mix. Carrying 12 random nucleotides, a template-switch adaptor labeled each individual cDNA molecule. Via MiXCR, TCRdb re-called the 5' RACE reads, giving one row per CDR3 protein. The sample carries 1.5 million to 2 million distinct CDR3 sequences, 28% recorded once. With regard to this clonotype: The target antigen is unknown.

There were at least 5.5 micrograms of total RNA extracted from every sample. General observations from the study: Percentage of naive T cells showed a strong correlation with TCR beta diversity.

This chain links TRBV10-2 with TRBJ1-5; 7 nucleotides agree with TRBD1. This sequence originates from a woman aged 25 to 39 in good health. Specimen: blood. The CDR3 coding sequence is TGCGCCAGCGCGGGCGAGGACAGGTTAAATCAGCCCCAGCATTTT. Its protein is CASAGEDRLNQPQHF.